The clone carrying this T cell receptor (beta chain) was observed a handful of times. This specimen comes from a study of response to subunit inactivated influenza vaccine. The junction had 6 bases not matched to a gene; V was cut back by 3 bases and J by 0 bases. Germline V gene lookup returns CDR1 DFQATT and CDR2 SNEGSKA (reference sequence). The CDR3 runs 16 residues. TCRdb ran MiXCR on the RT-PCR reads and lists one entry per CDR3 protein. The data show roughly 650,000 distinct CDR3 sequences, with 15% to 19% seen just once and about 9.9% held by the top ten. This material consisted of PBMCs from blood, taken 11 to 12 days after vaccination. This chain links TRBV20-1 with TRBJ2-2; 8 bases fit TRBD1. This clonotype was obtained from a man in his forties or fifties who received an inactivated influenza vaccine. For the CDR3, the DNA is TGCAGTGCTAGGTTCGACAGGGGCCCGAACACCGGGGAGCTGTTTTTT. Translation gives CSARFDRGPNTGELFF.